This T cell receptor (beta chain) is from a study of radiation and T cells in renal cell carcinoma. Points from the study as a whole: In nephrectomy-only tumors, top 100 clonotypes averaged roughly 45%, versus around 54% irradiated.

In its sample, this clone was seen a few times. Its antigen remains unidentified. Repertoires were generated with immunoSEQ multiplex PCR, while TCRdb's copy carries only in-frame clones and drops some. This table holds 10,000 or so clones, more than 55% found once. Sample treatment: treatment-naive control, cytoreductive nephrectomy. CDR1 is MNHNS and CDR2 is SASEGT in the germline V gene. CDR3 length: 13 amino acids. V was clipped by 0 bases and J by 7 bases, with 7 bases between them. The TCR was taken from a man aged 40-49 years with renal cell carcinoma. The sequencing here drew on tumor tissue, taken from a patient whose treatment was nephrectomy without radiotherapy. The rearrangement links TRBV6-1 to TRBJ1-3; a possible D gene is TRBD1 (5 bases). The CDR3: CASSEAAGNTIYF. The CDR3 DNA reads TGTGCCAGCAGTGAAGCCGCAGGGAACACCATATATTTT.